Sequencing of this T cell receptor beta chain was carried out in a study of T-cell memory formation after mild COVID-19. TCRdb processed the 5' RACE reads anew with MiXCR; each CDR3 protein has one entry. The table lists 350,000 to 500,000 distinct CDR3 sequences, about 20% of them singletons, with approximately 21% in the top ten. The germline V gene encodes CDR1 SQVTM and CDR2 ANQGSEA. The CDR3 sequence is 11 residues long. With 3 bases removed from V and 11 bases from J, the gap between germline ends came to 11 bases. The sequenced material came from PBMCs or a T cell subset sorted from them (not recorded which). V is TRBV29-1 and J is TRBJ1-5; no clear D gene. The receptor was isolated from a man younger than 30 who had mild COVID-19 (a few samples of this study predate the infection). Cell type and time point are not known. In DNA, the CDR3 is TGCAGCGTTGAGGTGGGATCGACCCAGCATTTT. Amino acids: CSVEVGSTQHF.